These 23 T cell receptor beta chains were all obtained from the same sample, sequenced in a study of OX40 agonist ivuxolimab in advanced cancers. Repertoires were generated with immunoSEQ multiplex PCR, while TCRdb's copy carries only in-frame clones and drops some. The sample has roughly 86,000 clones, 65% to 90% seen once. Sequenced here: CD4+ or CD8+ T cells sorted from blood, sampled in a trial of the OX40 agonist ivuxolimab. Every receptor here comes from an adult with an advanced solid tumor such as melanoma, head and neck, liver or kidney cancer.

The chain uses TRBV7-6 and TRBJ2-2; D remains unclear. V was shortened by 7 bases and J by 1 base, with 13 bases between the two germline ends. This CDR3 spans 15 amino acids. Germline CDR1 SGHVS, CDR2 FNYEAQ. This chain's CDR3 is CASNLLSGNTGELFF. In DNA form, the CDR3 reads TGTGCCAGCAACCTCTTGTCAGGGAACACCGGGGAGCTGTTTTTT.

The V gene is TRBV6-5, the J gene TRBJ1-4, with D unresolved. Trimming shortened V by 3 bases and J by 2 bases, and 7 bases separated the two germline ends. This CDR3 region has 14 residues. Germline V gene sequence: CDR1 MNHEY, CDR2 SVGAGI. This chain's CDR3 is CASSYMGTNEKLFF. DNA of the CDR3: TGTGCCAGCAGTTATATGGGGACTAATGAAAAACTGTTTTTT.

The chain joins TRBV5-4 to TRBJ2-7; 13 nucleotides align to TRBD2. This CDR3 has 16 amino acids. Per germline, CDR1 SGHNT and CDR2 YYREEE (reference sequence). V lost 2 bases to trimming and J lost 3 bases; unmatched junction nucleotides: 5. Here the CDR3 DNA reads TGTGCCAGCAGCTTTGGGACTAGCGGGGTTCTCTACGAGCAGTACTTC. Amino acid sequence: CASSFGTSGVLYEQYF.

This clone has a handful of counts. V usage is TRBV28 and J usage is TRBJ2-5; a weak D match, TRBD2 (5 bases). This CDR3 spans 14 amino acids. CDR1 and CDR2 from the germline V gene are MDHEN and SYDVKM. Trimming took off 6 bases at V and 7 bases at J, with 18 bases between the two ends. The CDR3: CASSPPRATGTQYF. DNA for the CDR3: TGTGCCAGCAGCCCCCCGCGGGCCACGGGGACCCAGTACTTC.

This rearrangement joins TRBV5-1 to TRBJ1-2, with 7 positions matching TRBD1. J gave up 4 bases and V 7 bases, and 13 bases lay outside the gene matches. This CDR3 has 15 amino acids. Germline CDR1 SGHRS, CDR2 YFSETQ. CDR3 region: CASSQGGLLTYGYTF. The DNA for the CDR3 is TGCGCCAGCTCGCAGGGGGGCCTGTTAACCTATGGCTACACCTTC.

The CDR3 region has the DNA TGTGCCAGCAGCCCCACCGGGACAGGGGTCACAGATACGCAGTATTTT. Translated: CASSPTGTGVTDTQYF. This chain uses TRBV7-2 with TRBJ2-3, with 10 bases aligning to TRBD1. The CDR3 spans 16 residues. V was pared by 5 bases and J by 2 bases, with 7 bases of the junction left unmatched. Germline V gene sequence: CDR1 SGHTA, CDR2 FQGNSA.

This chain uses TRBV28 with TRBJ2-3; 9 bases align to TRBD2. The CDR3 sequence is 17 residues long. Germline-derived CDR1 and CDR2 are MDHEN and SYDVKM. V trimming: 6 bases; J trimming: 5 bases; junction bases outside the gene matches: 15. The CDR3 DNA sequence: TGTGCCAGCAGCTCACGCCAGAGCGGGGGGTTTTTAGATACGCAGTATTTT. This translates into CASSSRQSGGFLDTQYF.

This clone was observed once. The chain has TRBV19 and TRBJ1-1; D gene ambiguous. V was cut by 3 bases and J by 7 bases, with 12 bases left in between. This CDR3 is 13 amino acids long. Germline loops: CDR1 LNHDA, CDR2 SQIVND (reference sequence). For the CDR3, the DNA is TGTGCCAGTAGTATCCTGGCCAGAAATGAAGCTTTCTTT. Protein: CASSILARNEAFF.

This sequence joins TRBV19 and TRBJ2-3; D remains unclear. Trimming removed 11 bases at V and 0 bases at J, with 15 bases between. The CDR3 is 14 residues long. Germline assignment: CDR1 LNHDA and CDR2 SQIVND (reference sequence). The CDR3 protein is CAARSDGSTDTQYF. CDR3 in DNA: TGTGCCGCCAGGAGCGACGGAAGCACAGATACGCAGTATTTT.

The chain employs TRBV7-7 and TRBJ1-4, with D maybe TRBD1 (6 bases). This CDR3 has 14 amino acids. Germline CDR1 reads SSHAT; CDR2 reads FNYEAQ (reference sequence). V was trimmed by 7 bases and J by 8 bases, leaving 17 bases between them. The CDR3 loop reads CASTAGGLGEKLFF. For the CDR3, the DNA is TGTGCCAGCACCGCTGGGGGGCTCGGGGAAAAACTGTTTTTT. Full variable domain (rest looked up from reference TRBV7-7 and TRBJ1-4): GAGVSQSPRYKVTKRGQDVTLRCDPISSHATLYWYQQALGQGPEFLTYFNYEAQPDKSGLPSDRFSAERPEGSISTLTIQRTEQRDSAMYRCASTAGGLGEKLFFGSGTQLSVL.

This clone was detected only once. The chain has TRBV27 and TRBJ2-7, with TRBD1 matching 10 bases. This CDR3 spans 16 amino acids. J lost 1 base, V lost 6 bases, and 9 bases had no gene match. CDR1 and CDR2 from the germline V gene are MNHEY and SMNVEV (reference sequence). The CDR3 loop reads CASRGTGVHPSYEQYF. The CDR3 bases are TGTGCCAGCAGAGGGACAGGGGTCCACCCATCCTACGAGCAGTACTTC.

The genes are TRBV19 and TRBJ1-4; TRBD1 agrees at 8 bases. This CDR3 spans 15 amino acids. The junction had 13 bases not matched to a gene; V was cut back by 5 bases and J by 11 bases. Per the germline V gene, CDR1 is LNHDA and CDR2 is SQIVND (reference sequence). CDR3 region: CASSAQRTGSMKLFF. The CDR3, as DNA: TGTGCCAGTAGTGCCCAGCGGACAGGGTCCATGAAACTGTTTTTT. Supplemented by reference TRBV19 and TRBJ1-4, the full variable domain reads DGGITQSPKYLFRKEGQNVTLSCEQNLNHDAMYWYRQDPGQGLRLIYYSQIVNDFQKGDIAEGYSVSREKKESFPLTVTSAQKNPTAFYLCASSAQRTGSMKLFFGSGTQLSVL.

V is TRBV7-2 and J is TRBJ1-4; D not resolved. Germline V gene lookup returns CDR1 SGHTA and CDR2 FQGNSA. V lost 2 bases and J lost 2, with 3 bases in between. The CDR3 has 13 amino acids. CDR3 amino acids: CASSLITNEKLFF. In DNA, the CDR3 is TGTGCCAGCAGCTTAATTACTAATGAAAAACTGTTTTTT.

The chain carries TRBV19 and TRBJ2-5, with TRBD1 identical over 9 bases. The CDR3 totals 15 residues. The V segment lost 5 bases and the J segment 1 base; nucleotides outside the gene matches: 5. Germline assignment: CDR1 LNHDA and CDR2 SQIVND (reference sequence). CDR3 sequence: CASSVTGGGQETQYF. CDR3 coding DNA: TGTGCCAGTAGTGTCACAGGGGGCGGCCAAGAGACCCAGTACTTC.

CDR3 in DNA: TGCGCCAGCAGTCCGGGACAGGGGGCCGCCGGAGATACGCAGTATTTT. Protein product: CASSPGQGAAGDTQYF. This chain links TRBV5-1 with TRBJ2-3; 12 bases are a match to TRBD1. The junction had 9 bases not matched to a gene; V was cut back by 5 bases and J by 5 bases. Germline V gene sequence: CDR1 SGHRS, CDR2 YFSETQ. The CDR3 runs 16 residues.

V gene TRBV7-3 combines with J gene TRBJ2-7, with 8 bases lining up with TRBD1. CDR3 length equals 13 residues. Germline V gene sequence: CDR1 SGHTA, CDR2 FQGTGA. V lost 5 bases and J lost 3; bases outside the gene matches: 3. DNA for the CDR3: TGTGCCAGCAGCCAAGGGACAGGCTACGAGCAGTACTTC. Its protein product is CASSQGTGYEQYF.

This clone was seen once. The CDR3, as DNA: TGTGCCAGCAGCTTAGTTGGGTCACCCCCTGGGGAGCAGTACTTC. Its translation: CASSLVGSPPGEQYF. This sequence joins TRBV7-2 and TRBJ2-7, with D uncertain. The germline V and J ends were trimmed by 1 base and 7 bases, with 17 bases remaining between them. Germline V gene data show CDR1 as SGHTA and CDR2 as FQGNSA. The CDR3 spans 15 residues.

On this clone itself: Other DNA sequences in the sample encode the same CDR3. V usage is TRBV11-3 and J usage is TRBJ2-3; perhaps D is TRBD1 or TRBD2 (6 bases each). This CDR3 has 14 residues. CDR1 SGHNT and CDR2 YENEEA come from the germline V gene. V was cut by 3 bases and J by 0 bases, with 7 bases left in between. The CDR3: CASSLGGSTDTQYF. The CDR3 coding sequence is TGTGCCAGCAGCTTGGGGGGCAGCACAGATACGCAGTATTTT.

This chain joins TRBV6-5 and TRBJ1-2; D is undetermined. Germline V lookup: CDR1 MNHEY, CDR2 SVGAGI. Trimming took off 2 bases at V and 7 bases at J, with 5 bases between the two ends. The CDR3 consists of 11 residues. The CDR3 DNA is TGTGCCAGCAGTTACATCGGTGGCTACACCTTC. This encodes CASSYIGGYTF.

V and J are TRBV25-1 and TRBJ1-6; D is unclear. Germline-derived CDR1 and CDR2 are MGHDK and SYGVNS. The CDR3 contains 13 residues. V shed 0 bases and J shed 9 bases, with 6 bases lying between them. The CDR3 DNA reads as TGTGCCAGCAGTGAATATGTGGGTTCACCCCTCCACTTT. It codes for CASSEYVGSPLHF.

The chain joins TRBV6-5 to TRBJ2-1; D uncertain. This CDR3 spans 14 amino acids. Trimming took off 2 bases at V and 0 bases at J, with 5 bases between the two ends. Germline lookup yields CDR1 MNHEY and CDR2 SVGAGI. This CDR3 reads CASSYLSSYNEQFF. The DNA of the CDR3 is TGTGCCAGCAGTTACCTCTCCTCCTACAATGAGCAGTTCTTC.

DNA of the CDR3: TGCGCCAGCAGCTCCCAACAGGGGGGAGATGAAAAACTGTTTTTT. This codes for CASSSQQGGDEKLFF. The chain couples TRBV5-1 to TRBJ1-4; TRBD1 matches 8 bases. The V gene end was trimmed by 3 bases and the J gene end by 6 bases; junction bases not matched to a gene: 7. Germline V gene lookup returns CDR1 SGHRS and CDR2 YFSETQ. The CDR3 consists of 15 residues.

This clone has at least ten counts. The chain joins TRBV7-2 to TRBJ1-1; D gene unclear. Germline CDR1 is SGHTA and CDR2 is FQGNSA. Trimming stripped 5 bases from V and 2 bases from J, with 15 bases between. The CDR3 consists of 15 residues. CDR3 sequence (DNA): TGTGCCAGCAGCCCTCGAATGGGCAGTAACACTGAAGCTTTCTTT. Protein product: CASSPRMGSNTEAFF.